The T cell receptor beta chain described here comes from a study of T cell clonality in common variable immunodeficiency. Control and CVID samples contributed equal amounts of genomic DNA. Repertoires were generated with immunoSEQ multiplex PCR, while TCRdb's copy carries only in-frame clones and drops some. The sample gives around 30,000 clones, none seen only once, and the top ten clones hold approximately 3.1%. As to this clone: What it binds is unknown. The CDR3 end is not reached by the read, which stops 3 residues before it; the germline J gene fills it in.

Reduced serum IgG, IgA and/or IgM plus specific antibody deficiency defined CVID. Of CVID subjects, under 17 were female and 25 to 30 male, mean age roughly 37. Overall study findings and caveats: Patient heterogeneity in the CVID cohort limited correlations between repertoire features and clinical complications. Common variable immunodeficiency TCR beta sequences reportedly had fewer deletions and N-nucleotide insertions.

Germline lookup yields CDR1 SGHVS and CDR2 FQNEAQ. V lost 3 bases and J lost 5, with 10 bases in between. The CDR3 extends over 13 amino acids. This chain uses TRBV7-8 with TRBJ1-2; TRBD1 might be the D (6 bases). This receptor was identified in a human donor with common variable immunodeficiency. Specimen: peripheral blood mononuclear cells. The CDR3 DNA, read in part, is TGTGCCAGCAGCTTGCAGGGGATATATGGC. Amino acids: CASSLQGIYG. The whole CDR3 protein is CASSLQGIYGYTF.